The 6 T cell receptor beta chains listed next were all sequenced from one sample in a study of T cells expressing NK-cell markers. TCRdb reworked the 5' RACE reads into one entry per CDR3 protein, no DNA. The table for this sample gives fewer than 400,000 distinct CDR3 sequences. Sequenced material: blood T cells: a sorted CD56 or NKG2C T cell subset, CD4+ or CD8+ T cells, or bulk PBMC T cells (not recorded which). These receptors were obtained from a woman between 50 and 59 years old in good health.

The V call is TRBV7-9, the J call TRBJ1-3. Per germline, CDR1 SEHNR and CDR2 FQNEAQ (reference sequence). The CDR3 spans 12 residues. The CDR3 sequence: CASRVDGNTIYF.

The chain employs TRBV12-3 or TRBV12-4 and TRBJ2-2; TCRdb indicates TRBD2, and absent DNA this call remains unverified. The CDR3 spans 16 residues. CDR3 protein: CASSLGLAEHTGELFF.

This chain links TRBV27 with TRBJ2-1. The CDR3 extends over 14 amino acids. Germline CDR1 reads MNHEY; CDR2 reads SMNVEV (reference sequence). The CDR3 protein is CASSFGSSYNEQFF.

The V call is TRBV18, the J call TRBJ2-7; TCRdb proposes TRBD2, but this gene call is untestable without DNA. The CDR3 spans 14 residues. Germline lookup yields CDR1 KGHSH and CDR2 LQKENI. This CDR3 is CASSPTGLSYEQYF.

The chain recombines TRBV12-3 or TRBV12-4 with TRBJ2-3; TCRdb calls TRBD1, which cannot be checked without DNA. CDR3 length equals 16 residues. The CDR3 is CASTPGQNPSTDTQYF.

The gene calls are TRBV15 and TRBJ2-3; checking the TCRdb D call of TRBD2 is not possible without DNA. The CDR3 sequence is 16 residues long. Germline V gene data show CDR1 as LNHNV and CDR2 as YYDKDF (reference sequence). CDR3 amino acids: CATKERTSGTTDTQYF.